This passage covers 19 T cell receptor beta chains from one sample sequenced in a study of CD8 T cells in Susac syndrome. The authors reverse transcribed roughly 0.5 to 1 ug RNA with random hexamers. TCRdb recomputed calls from the immunoSEQ multiplex PCR reads with MiXCR, one row per CDR3 protein. The table records about 160,000 distinct CDR3 sequences, just over 90% of them present only once. Sequenced: CD4+ T cells from PBMCs. The receptors stem from a human donor in good health.

The chain couples TRBV20-1 to TRBJ1-2; the match to TRBD1 covers 8 bases. Germline CDR1 is DFQATT and CDR2 is SNEGSKA (reference sequence). This CDR3 comprises 13 residues. V dropped 3 bases and J dropped 3; count of bases not matched to a gene: 3. This chain's CDR3 is CSASQGADYGYTF. CDR3 DNA: TGCAGTGCTAGTCAGGGGGCGGACTATGGCTACACCTTC.

The V call is TRBV3-1, the J call TRBJ2-7, with 11 nucleotides matching TRBD2. The CDR3 is 15 amino acids. Germline V gene data show CDR1 as LGHDT and CDR2 as YNNKEL (reference sequence). The J segment lost 4 bases and the V segment lost 0 bases, leaving 2 bases of the junction unmatched. CDR3 bases: TGTGCCAGCAGCCAAGAGTCTAGCGGGAGGTACGAGCAGTACTTC. The encoded protein is CASSQESSGRYEQYF.

The chain recombines TRBV15 with TRBJ2-5; D uncertain. Trimming shortened V by 0 bases and J by 5 bases, and 10 bases separated the two germline ends. The CDR3 runs to 14 residues. Germline V gene sequence: CDR1 LNHNV, CDR2 YYDKDF (reference sequence). DNA of the CDR3: TGTGCCACCAGCAGAGATTCTATGGGGGAGACCCAGTACTTC. Translating it yields CATSRDSMGETQYF.

The genes are TRBV9 and TRBJ2-2; TRBD1 matches at 9 bases. J lost 2 bases, V lost 2 bases, and 4 bases had no gene match. From germline, CDR1 is SGDLS and CDR2 YYNGEE. The CDR3 sequence is 16 residues long. The CDR3 reads CASSVRGQGNTGELFF. CDR3 nucleotides: TGTGCCAGCAGCGTCCGGGGACAGGGAAACACCGGGGAGCTGTTTTTT. Looking up the rest from reference TRBV9 and TRBJ2-2 gives the full variable domain: DSGVTQTPKHLITATGQRVTLRCSPRSGDLSVYWYQQSLDQGLQFLIQYYNGEERAKGNILERFSAQQFPDLHSELNLSSLELGDSALYFCASSVRGQGNTGELFFGEGSRLTVL.

This chain connects TRBV20-1 to TRBJ2-5; 13 positions agree with TRBD2. This CDR3 contains 16 residues. V shed 5 bases, J shed 2 bases, and the junction held 8 bases outside the gene matches. Germline assignment: CDR1 DFQATT and CDR2 SNEGSKA (reference sequence). The DNA for the CDR3 is TGCAGTGCTCCGCGGCGGGGACTAGCGGGACAAGAGACCCAGTACTTC. Translation gives CSAPRRGLAGQETQYF.

The chain employs TRBV7-9 and TRBJ1-5; possibly TRBD1 for D (6 bases). Germline CDR1 SEHNR, CDR2 FQNEAQ (reference sequence). V was cut by 4 bases and J by 9 bases, with 16 bases left in between. This CDR3 is 14 amino acids long. DNA of the CDR3: TGTGCCAGCAGCTCCGCGGCAGGGGCGAGGCCCCAGCATTTT. Translating it yields CASSSAAGARPQHF.

This chain joins TRBV14 and TRBJ2-1; D is undetermined. V was clipped by 4 bases and J by 9 bases, with 13 bases between them. Per germline, CDR1 SGHDN and CDR2 FVKESK. There are 13 residues in the CDR3. The CDR3: CASSPLIRREQFF. The CDR3 nucleotides are TGTGCCAGCAGCCCACTCATACGGCGTGAGCAGTTCTTC.

The chain uses TRBV4-3 and TRBJ1-5; D remains unclear. The CDR3 covers 16 residues. Trimming removed 3 bases at V and 0 bases at J, with 12 bases between. Germline V lookup: CDR1 LGHNA, CDR2 YSLEER. The CDR3, as DNA: TGCGCCAGCAGCCAGGCCCCCCGGGGTAGCAATCAGCCCCAGCATTTT. Its protein product is CASSQAPRGSNQPQHF.

V and J are TRBV7-9 and TRBJ2-3, with TRBD2 as a possible D gene (5 bases). There are 16 residues in the CDR3. The V gene's germline CDR1 is SEHNR and CDR2 FQNEAQ (reference sequence). Deletions cut 5 bases from V and 6 bases from J, with 21 bases between. The CDR3 coding sequence is TGTGCCAGCAGCCGGTATTCGGGGTCCCTGCGGGATACGCAGTATTTT. Residues: CASSRYSGSLRDTQYF.

The V gene is TRBV11-2, the J gene TRBJ1-2, with 8 nucleotides matching TRBD1. V lost 1 base to trimming and J lost 7 bases; unmatched junction nucleotides: 5. CDR3 size: 14 residues. The V gene's germline CDR1 is SGHAT and CDR2 FQNNGV. The CDR3 region is CASSLVDRGRGYTF. Written as DNA, the CDR3 is TGTGCCAGCAGCTTAGTCGACAGGGGCCGTGGCTACACCTTC.

The chain is built from TRBV29-1 and TRBJ2-1, with D perhaps matching TRBD2 (6 bases). Trimming took 4 bases from V and 0 from J, leaving 16 bases between them. The CDR3 length is 16 residues. Germline V gene sequence: CDR1 SQVTM, CDR2 ANQGSEA. As DNA, the CDR3 is TGCAGCGTTGGTTTTACGGCGGGACTCTCCTACAATGAGCAGTTCTTC. Its translation: CSVGFTAGLSYNEQFF.

V and J are TRBV5-6 and TRBJ2-7, with 8 bases matching TRBD2. The V and J ends lost 3 bases and 0 bases, in that order; junction bases with no gene match: 14. The CDR3 has 18 amino acids. CDR1 and CDR2 (germline): SGHDT, YYEEEE. As DNA, the CDR3 is TGTGCCAGCAGCTACCAAACACTCACTAGCGGTCTCTCCTACGAGCAGTACTTC. Amino acid sequence: CASSYQTLTSGLSYEQYF.

The rearrangement joins TRBV7-2 to TRBJ1-2; D possibly corresponds to TRBD1 (5 bases). The V end lost 5 bases, the J end lost 3 bases, and 10 bases lay between the germline ends. This CDR3 is built from 13 residues. Germline V gene lookup returns CDR1 SGHTA and CDR2 FQGNSA. DNA of the CDR3: TGTGCCAGCAGCAGGGACGGTTACTATGGCTACACCTTC. Its translation is CASSRDGYYGYTF.

This rearrangement joins TRBV20-1 to TRBJ1-1; D gene ambiguous. The V and J ends lost 6 bases and 6 bases respectively, with 20 bases between them. Germline V gene lookup returns CDR1 DFQATT and CDR2 SNEGSKA (reference sequence). This CDR3 contains 14 residues. CDR3 sequence (DNA): TGCAGTGCCGCCTTGCCTCTCGCGCGATCTGAAGCTTTCTTT. Its translation is CSAALPLARSEAFF.

This chain uses TRBV3-1 with TRBJ2-7; D unresolved. The length of the CDR3 is 16 residues. V was clipped by 0 bases and J by 5 bases, with 17 bases between them. Germline lookup yields CDR1 LGHDT and CDR2 YNNKEL (reference sequence). This chain's CDR3 is CASSQDIGPPDDEQYF. Here the CDR3 DNA reads TGTGCCAGCAGCCAAGATATCGGTCCCCCCGACGACGAGCAGTACTTC.

This chain connects TRBV10-3 to TRBJ2-7, with D maybe TRBD2 (7 bases). Germline values: CDR1 ENHRY, CDR2 SYGVKD. This CDR3 is 15 amino acids long. V lost 10 bases to trimming and J lost 0 bases, with 19 bases between them. The CDR3 bases are TGTGCCACCGAGGGGGGGGTCCCAAGCTCCTACGAGCAGTACTTC. Protein: CATEGGVPSSYEQYF.

The chain has TRBV18 and TRBJ2-2; no clear D. Germline V CDR1 and CDR2: KGHSH, LQKENI. V lost 2 bases and J 7 bases, leaving 11 bases between the germline ends. This CDR3 is 14 amino acids long. DNA of the CDR3: TGTGCCAGCTCACCAAGGAACGAGGTCGGGGAGCTGTTTTTT. Its translation is CASSPRNEVGELFF. Full variable domain (missing parts from reference TRBV18 and TRBJ2-2): NAGVMQNPRHLVRRRGQEARLRCSPMKGHSHVYWYRQLPEEGLKFMVYLQKENIIDESGMPKERFSAEFPKEGPSILRIQQVVRGDSAAYFCASSPRNEVGELFFGEGSRLTVL.

The genes are TRBV6-5 and TRBJ1-1; the D gene is possibly TRBD1 (5 bases). Germline V CDR1 and CDR2: MNHEY, SVGAGI. With 2 bases removed from V and 2 bases from J, the gap between germline ends came to 6 bases. The CDR3 is 13 amino acids. For the CDR3, the DNA is TGTGCCAGCAGTTACGGGGGAAACACTGAAGCTTTCTTT. Encoded protein: CASSYGGNTEAFF.

The chain recombines TRBV18 with TRBJ2-3; TRBD2 matches at 11 bases. The V segment lost 3 bases and the J segment 6 bases; nucleotides outside the gene matches: 5. Germline lookup yields CDR1 KGHSH and CDR2 LQKENI. The CDR3 is 15 amino acids. As DNA, the CDR3 is TGTGCCAGCTCACCTGCTAGCGGGGGGCAGGATACGCAGTATTTT. Its translation is CASSPASGGQDTQYF.